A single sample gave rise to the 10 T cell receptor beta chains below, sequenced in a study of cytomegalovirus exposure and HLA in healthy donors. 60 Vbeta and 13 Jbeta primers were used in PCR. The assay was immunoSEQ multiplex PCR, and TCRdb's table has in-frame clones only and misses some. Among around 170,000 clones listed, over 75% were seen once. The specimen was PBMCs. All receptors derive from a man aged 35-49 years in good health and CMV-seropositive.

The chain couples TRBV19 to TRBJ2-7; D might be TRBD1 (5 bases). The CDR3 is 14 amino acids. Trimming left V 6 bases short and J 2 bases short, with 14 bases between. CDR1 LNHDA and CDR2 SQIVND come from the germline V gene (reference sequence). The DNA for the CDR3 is TGTGCCAGTAGGGACAACTCGAGGACCTACGAGCAGTACTTC. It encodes CASRDNSRTYEQYF.

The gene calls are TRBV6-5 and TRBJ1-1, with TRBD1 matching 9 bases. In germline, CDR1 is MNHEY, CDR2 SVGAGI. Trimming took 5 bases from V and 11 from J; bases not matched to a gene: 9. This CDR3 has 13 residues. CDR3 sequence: CASSEGQGPWAFF. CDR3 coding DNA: TGTGCCAGCAGTGAGGGACAGGGCCCGTGGGCTTTCTTT.

CDR3 nucleotides: TGTGCCAGCAGCTTAATTGGGCAGGGGCAAGCTGAAGCTTTCTTT. Translated, it gives CASSLIGQGQAEAFF. The gene calls are TRBV7-2 and TRBJ1-1; D possibly corresponds to TRBD1 (6 bases). CDR3 size: 15 residues. Germline assignment: CDR1 SGHTA and CDR2 FQGNSA. Trimming removed 2 bases from V and 6 bases from J, with 16 bases in between.

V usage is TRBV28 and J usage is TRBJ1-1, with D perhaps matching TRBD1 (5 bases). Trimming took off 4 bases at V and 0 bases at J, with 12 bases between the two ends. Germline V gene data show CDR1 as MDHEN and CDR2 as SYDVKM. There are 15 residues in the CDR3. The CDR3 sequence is CASSSGGLMNTEAFF. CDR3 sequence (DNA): TGTGCCAGCAGTTCCGGGGGTCTCATGAACACTGAAGCTTTCTTT. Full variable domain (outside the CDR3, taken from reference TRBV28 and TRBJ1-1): DVKVTQSSRYLVKRTGEKVFLECVQDMDHENMFWYRQDPGLGLRLIYFSYDVKMKEKGDIPEGYSVSREKKERFSLILESASTNQTSMYLCASSSGGLMNTEAFFGQGTRLTVV.

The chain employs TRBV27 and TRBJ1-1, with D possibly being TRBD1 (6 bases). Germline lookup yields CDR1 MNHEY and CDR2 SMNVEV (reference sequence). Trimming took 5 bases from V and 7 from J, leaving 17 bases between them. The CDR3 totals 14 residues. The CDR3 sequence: CASSPRDTRGEAFF. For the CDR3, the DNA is TGTGCCAGCAGTCCAAGGGACACCAGAGGTGAAGCTTTCTTT.

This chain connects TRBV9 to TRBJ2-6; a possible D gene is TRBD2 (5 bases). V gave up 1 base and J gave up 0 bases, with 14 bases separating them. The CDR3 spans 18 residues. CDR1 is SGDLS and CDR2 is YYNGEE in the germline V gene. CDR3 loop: CASSVNKRISSGANVLTF. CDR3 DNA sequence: TGTGCCAGCAGCGTAAACAAGCGGATAAGCTCTGGGGCCAACGTCCTGACTTTC. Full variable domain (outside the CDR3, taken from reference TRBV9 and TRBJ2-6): DSGVTQTPKHLITATGQRVTLRCSPRSGDLSVYWYQQSLDQGLQFLIQYYNGEERAKGNILERFSAQQFPDLHSELNLSSLELGDSALYFCASSVNKRISSGANVLTFGAGSRLTVL.

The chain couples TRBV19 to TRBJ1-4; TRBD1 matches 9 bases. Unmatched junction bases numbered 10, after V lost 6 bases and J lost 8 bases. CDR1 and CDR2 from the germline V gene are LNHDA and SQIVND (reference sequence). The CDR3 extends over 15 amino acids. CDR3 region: CASRKRTGASEKLFF. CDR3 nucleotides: TGTGCCAGTAGAAAACGGACAGGGGCTAGCGAAAAACTGTTTTTT.

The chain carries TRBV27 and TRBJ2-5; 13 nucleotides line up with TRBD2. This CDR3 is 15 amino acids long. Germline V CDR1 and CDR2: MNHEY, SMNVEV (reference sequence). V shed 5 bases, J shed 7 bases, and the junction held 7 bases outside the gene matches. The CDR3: CASSQTSGGSWTQYF. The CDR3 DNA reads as TGTGCCAGCAGTCAGACTAGCGGGGGGTCTTGGACCCAGTACTTC.

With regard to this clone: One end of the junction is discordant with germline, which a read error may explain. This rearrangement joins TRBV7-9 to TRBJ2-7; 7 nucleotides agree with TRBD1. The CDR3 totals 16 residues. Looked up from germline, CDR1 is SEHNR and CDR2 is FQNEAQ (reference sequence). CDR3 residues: CSSSPPRGQTPYEQYF. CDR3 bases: TGTTCCAGCAGCCCCCCGAGGGGACAGACCCCCTACGAGCAGTACTTC.

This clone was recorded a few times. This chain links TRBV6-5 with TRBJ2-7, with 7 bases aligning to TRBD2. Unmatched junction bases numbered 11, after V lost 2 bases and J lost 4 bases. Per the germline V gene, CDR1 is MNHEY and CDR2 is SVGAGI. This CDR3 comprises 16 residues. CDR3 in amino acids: CASSYLGTKRGYEQYF. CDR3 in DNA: TGTGCCAGCAGTTACCTGGGGACCAAGCGGGGATACGAGCAGTACTTC.